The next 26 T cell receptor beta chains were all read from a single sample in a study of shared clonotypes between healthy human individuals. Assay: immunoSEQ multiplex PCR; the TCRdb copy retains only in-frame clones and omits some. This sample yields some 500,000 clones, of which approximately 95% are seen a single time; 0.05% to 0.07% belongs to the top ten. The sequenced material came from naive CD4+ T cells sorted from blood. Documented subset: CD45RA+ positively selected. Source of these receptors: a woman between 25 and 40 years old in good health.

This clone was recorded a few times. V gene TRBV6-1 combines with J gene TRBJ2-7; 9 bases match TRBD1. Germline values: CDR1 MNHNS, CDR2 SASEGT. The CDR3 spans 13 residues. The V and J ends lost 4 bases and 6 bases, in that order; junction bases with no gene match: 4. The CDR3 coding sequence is TGTGCCAGCAGTGCGGGACAGGGTCTCGAGCAGTACTTC. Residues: CASSAGQGLEQYF.

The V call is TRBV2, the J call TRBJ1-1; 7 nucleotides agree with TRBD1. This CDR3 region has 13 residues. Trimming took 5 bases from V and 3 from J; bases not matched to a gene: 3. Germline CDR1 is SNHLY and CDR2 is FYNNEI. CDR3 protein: CASSKGAYTEAFF. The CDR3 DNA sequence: TGTGCCAGCAGTAAGGGGGCATACACTGAAGCTTTCTTT.

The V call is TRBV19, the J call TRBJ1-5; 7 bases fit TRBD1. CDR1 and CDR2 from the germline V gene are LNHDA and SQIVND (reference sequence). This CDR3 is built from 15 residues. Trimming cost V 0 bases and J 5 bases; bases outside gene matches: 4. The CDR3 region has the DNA TGTGCCAGTAGTATAGAAACAGGGGATCATCAGCCCCAGCATTTT. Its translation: CASSIETGDHQPQHF.

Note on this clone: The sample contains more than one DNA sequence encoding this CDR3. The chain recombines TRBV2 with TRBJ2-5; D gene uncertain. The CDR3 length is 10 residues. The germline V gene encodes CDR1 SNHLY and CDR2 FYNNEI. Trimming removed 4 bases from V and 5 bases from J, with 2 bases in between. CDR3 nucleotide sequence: TGTGCCAGCAGTGGTGAGACCCAGTACTTC. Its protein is CASSGETQYF.

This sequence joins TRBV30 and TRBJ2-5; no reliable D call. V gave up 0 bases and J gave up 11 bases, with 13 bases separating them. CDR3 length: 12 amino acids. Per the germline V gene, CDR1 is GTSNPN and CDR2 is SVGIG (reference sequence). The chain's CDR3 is CAWSVGKREQYF. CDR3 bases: TGTGCCTGGAGTGTAGGGAAAAGAGAGCAGTACTTC. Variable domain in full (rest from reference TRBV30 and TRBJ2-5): SQTIHQWPATLVQPVGSPLSLECTVEGTSNPNLYWYRQAAGRGLQLLFYSVGIGQISSEVPQNLSASRPQDRQFILSSKKLLLSDSGFYLCAWSVGKREQYFGPGTRLLVL.

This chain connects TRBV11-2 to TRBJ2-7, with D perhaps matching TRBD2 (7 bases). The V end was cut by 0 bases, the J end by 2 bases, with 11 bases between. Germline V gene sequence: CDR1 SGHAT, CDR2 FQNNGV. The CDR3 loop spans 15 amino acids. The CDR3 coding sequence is TGTGCCAGCAGCTTAGAGCGGGGGCAAACCTACGAGCAGTACTTC. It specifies CASSLERGQTYEQYF.

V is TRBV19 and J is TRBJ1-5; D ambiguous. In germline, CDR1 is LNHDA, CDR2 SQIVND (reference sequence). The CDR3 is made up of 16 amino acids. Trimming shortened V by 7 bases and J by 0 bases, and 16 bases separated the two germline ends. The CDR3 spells CASIKRGSDSNQPQHF. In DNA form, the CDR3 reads TGTGCCAGTATCAAGAGAGGGTCCGATAGCAATCAGCCCCAGCATTTT. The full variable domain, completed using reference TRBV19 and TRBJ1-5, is DGGITQSPKYLFRKEGQNVTLSCEQNLNHDAMYWYRQDPGQGLRLIYYSQIVNDFQKGDIAEGYSVSREKKESFPLTVTSAQKNPTAFYLCASIKRGSDSNQPQHFGDGTRLSIL.

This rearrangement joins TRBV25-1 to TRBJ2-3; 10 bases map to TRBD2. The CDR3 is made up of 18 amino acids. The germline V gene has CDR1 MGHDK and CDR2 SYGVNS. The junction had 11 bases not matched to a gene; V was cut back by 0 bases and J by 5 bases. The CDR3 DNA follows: TGTGCCAGCAGTGAATATAAGGGGCTAGCGGGAGCTTTAGATACGCAGTATTTT. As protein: CASSEYKGLAGALDTQYF. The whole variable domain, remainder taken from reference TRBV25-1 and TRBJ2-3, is EADIYQTPRYLVIGTGKKITLECSQTMGHDKMYWYQQDPGMELHLIHYSYGVNSTEKGDLSSESTVSRIRTEHFPLTLESARPSHTSQYLCASSEYKGLAGALDTQYFGPGTRLTVL.

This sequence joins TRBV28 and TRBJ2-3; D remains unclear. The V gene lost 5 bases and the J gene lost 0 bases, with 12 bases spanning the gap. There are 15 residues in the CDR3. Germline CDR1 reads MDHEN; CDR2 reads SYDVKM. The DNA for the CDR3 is TGTGCCAGCAGTCCTATAAACCCTAGCACAGATACGCAGTATTTT. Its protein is CASSPINPSTDTQYF.

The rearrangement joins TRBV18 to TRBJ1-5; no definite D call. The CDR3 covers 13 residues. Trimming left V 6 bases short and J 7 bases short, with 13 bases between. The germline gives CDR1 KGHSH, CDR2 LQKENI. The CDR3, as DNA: TGTGCCAGCTCCCGAAGGGAGGACCAGCCCCAGCATTTT. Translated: CASSRREDQPQHF.

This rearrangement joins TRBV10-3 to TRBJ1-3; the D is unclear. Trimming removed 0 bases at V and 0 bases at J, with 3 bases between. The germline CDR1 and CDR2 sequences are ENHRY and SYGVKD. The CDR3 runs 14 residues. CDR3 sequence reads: CAISESDSGNTIYF. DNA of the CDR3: TGTGCCATCAGTGAGTCTGACTCTGGAAACACCATATATTTT.

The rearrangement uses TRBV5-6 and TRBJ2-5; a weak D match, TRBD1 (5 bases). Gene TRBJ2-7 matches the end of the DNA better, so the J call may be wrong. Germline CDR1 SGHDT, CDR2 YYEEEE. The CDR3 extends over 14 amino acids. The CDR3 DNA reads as TGTGCCAGCAGCTTTCGACAGTCCTCCTACGAGCAGTACTTC. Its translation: CASSFRQSSYEQYF.

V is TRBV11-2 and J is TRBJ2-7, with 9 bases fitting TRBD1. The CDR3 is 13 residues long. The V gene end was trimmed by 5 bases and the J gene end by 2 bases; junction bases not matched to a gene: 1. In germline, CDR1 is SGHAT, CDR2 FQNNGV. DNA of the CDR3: TGTGCCAGCAGCCGACAGGGGGCCTACGAGCAGTACTTC. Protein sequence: CASSRQGAYEQYF.

Here the CDR3 DNA reads TGTGCCAGCAGTACTGGGCAGCACACAGATACGCAGTATTTT. Its protein product is CASSTGQHTDTQYF. This chain links TRBV28 with TRBJ2-3; D gene ambiguous. Trimming took 5 bases from V and 2 from J, leaving 11 bases between them. This CDR3 has 14 residues. CDR1 and CDR2 from the germline V gene are MDHEN and SYDVKM.

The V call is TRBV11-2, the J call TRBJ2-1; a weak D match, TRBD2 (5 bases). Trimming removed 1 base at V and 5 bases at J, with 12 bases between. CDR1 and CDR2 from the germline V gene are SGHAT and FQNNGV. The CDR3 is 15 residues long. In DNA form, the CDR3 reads TGTGCCAGCAGCTTAGTGACTACACGTAACAATGAGCAGTTCTTC. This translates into CASSLVTTRNNEQFF.

For the CDR3, the DNA is TGCGCCAGCAGCTTGGAAGACAGGGCCTATGGAAACACCATATATTTT. It encodes CASSLEDRAYGNTIYF. The V gene is TRBV5-1, the J gene TRBJ1-3, with 7 positions matching TRBD1. This CDR3 is built from 16 residues. The V gene end was trimmed by 0 bases and the J gene end by 3 bases; junction bases not matched to a gene: 6. The germline CDR1 and CDR2 sequences are SGHRS and YFSETQ.

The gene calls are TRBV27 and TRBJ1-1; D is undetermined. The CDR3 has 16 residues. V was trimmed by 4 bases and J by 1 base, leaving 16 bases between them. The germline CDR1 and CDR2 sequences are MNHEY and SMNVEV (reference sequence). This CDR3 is CASSSYAGWTNTEAFF. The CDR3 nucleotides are TGTGCCAGCAGTTCGTACGCGGGGTGGACGAACACTGAAGCTTTCTTT.

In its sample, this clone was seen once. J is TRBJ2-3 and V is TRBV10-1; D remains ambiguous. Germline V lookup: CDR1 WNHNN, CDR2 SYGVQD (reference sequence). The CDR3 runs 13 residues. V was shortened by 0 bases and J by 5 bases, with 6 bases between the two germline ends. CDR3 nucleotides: TGCGCCAGCAGTGAGTCATTACAAGATACGCAGTATTTT. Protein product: CASSESLQDTQYF.

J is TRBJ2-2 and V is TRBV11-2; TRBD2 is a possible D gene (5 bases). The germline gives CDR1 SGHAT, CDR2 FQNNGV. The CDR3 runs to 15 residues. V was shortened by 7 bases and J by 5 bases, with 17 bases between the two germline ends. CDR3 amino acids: CASNGRGRVTGELFF. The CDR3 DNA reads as TGTGCCAGCAACGGTCGGGGAAGGGTTACCGGGGAGCTGTTTTTT.

CDR3 DNA sequence: TGTGCCAGCAGGGCCGGGTCCGAAAACACCGGGGAGCTGTTTTTT. Translating it yields CASRAGSENTGELFF. This chain uses TRBV6-1 with TRBJ2-2, with D unclear. The length of the CDR3 is 15 residues. V was shortened by 6 bases and J by 2 bases, with 13 bases between the two germline ends. The germline V gene has CDR1 MNHNS and CDR2 SASEGT.

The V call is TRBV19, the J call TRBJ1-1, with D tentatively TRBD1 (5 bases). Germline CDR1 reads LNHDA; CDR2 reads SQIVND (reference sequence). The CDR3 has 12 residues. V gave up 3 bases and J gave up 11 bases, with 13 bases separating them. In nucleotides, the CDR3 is TGTGCCAGTAGTATGGAGGGGCGTGCGGCTTTCTTT. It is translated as CASSMEGRAAFF.

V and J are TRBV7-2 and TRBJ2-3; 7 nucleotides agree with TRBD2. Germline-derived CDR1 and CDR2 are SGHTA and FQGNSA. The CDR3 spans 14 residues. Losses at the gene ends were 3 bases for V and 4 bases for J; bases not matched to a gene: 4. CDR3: CASSFLAGADTQYF. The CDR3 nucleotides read TGTGCCAGCAGCTTTTTAGCGGGTGCAGATACGCAGTATTTT.

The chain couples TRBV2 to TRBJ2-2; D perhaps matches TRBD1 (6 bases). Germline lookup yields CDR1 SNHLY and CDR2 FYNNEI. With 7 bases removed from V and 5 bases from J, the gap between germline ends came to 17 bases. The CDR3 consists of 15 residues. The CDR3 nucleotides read TGTGCCAGCACCCTGGACAGCCTTCCGACCGGGGAGCTGTTTTTT. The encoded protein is CASTLDSLPTGELFF.

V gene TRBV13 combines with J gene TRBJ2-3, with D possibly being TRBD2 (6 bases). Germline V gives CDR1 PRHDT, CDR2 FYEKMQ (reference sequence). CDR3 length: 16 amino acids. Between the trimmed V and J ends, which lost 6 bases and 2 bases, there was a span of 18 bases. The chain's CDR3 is CASSYREYTNTDTQYF. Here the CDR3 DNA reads TGTGCCAGCAGTTATCGGGAGTATACGAACACAGATACGCAGTATTTT.

CDR3 DNA sequence: TGTGCCAGCAGTTACGGGGGGGGGATGAACACTGAAGCTTTCTTT. Protein sequence: CASSYGGGMNTEAFF. The chain employs TRBV6-5 and TRBJ1-1, with a tentative D call TRBD1 (5 bases). The CDR3 extends over 15 amino acids. The V gene's germline CDR1 is MNHEY and CDR2 SVGAGI. Trimming pared 2 bases from V and 0 bases from J, leaving 10 bases between.

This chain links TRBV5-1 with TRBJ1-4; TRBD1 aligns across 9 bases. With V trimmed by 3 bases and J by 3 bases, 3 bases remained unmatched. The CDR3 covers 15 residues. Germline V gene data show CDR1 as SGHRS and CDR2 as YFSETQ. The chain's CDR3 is CASSSRQGANEKLFF. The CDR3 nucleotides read TGCGCCAGCAGCTCGAGACAGGGGGCTAATGAAAAACTGTTTTTT. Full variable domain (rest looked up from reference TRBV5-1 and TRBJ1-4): KAGVTQTPRYLIKTRGQQVTLSCSPISGHRSVSWYQQTPGQGLQFLFEYFSETQRNKGNFPGRFSGRQFSNSRSEMNVSTLELGDSALYLCASSSRQGANEKLFFGSGTQLSVL.